Each of the 30 T cell receptor beta chains below was sequenced from the same sample in a study of blood T cell repertoires in COVID-19. The method was immunoSEQ multiplex PCR; TCRdb's version includes in-frame clones alone and lacks a portion of them. The sample lists around 150,000 clones, roughly 90% seen once, with approximately 5% in the top ten. Sequenced material: peripheral blood. These receptors all stem from a man aged 25-45 years with COVID-19, enrolled during active disease.

The chain joins TRBV7-6 to TRBJ1-3; D is possibly TRBD1 (5 bases). Trimming removed 5 bases from V and 0 bases from J, with 14 bases in between. Germline assignment: CDR1 SGHVS and CDR2 FNYEAQ. This CDR3 has 16 residues. CDR3 in DNA: TGTGCCAGCAGCCCCGGGCAGGGTAACTCTGGAAACACCATATATTTT. It translates to CASSPGQGNSGNTIYF.

The DNA for the CDR3 is TGTGCCAGCAGTGAACGGACAGGGGGCGGGTCACCCCTCCACTTT. It yields the protein CASSERTGGGSPLHF. This chain uses TRBV6-1 with TRBJ1-6; 11 nucleotides line up with TRBD1. The germline gives CDR1 MNHNS, CDR2 SASEGT. Trimming removed 2 bases from V and 10 bases from J; junction bases left unmatched: 4. The CDR3 covers 15 residues.

The chain joins TRBV3-1 (or the pseudogene TRBV3-2) to TRBJ2-7, with 9 bases matching TRBD2. The CDR3 is made up of 14 amino acids. Germline loops: CDR1 LGHDT, CDR2 YNNKEL (reference sequence). The ends lost 4 bases at V and 7 bases at J; junction bases unmatched: 8. The CDR3 loop reads CASSLLAGPGEQYF. The CDR3 DNA sequence: TGTGCCAGCAGCCTGCTAGCGGGGCCAGGAGAGCAGTACTTC.

This sequence joins TRBV6-2 or TRBV6-3 and TRBJ2-1, with 14 bases identical to TRBD2. With V trimmed by 4 bases and J by 8 bases, 13 bases remained unmatched. CDR3 length equals 18 residues. Germline lookup yields CDR1 MNHEY and CDR2 SVGEGT. The CDR3 nucleotides read TGTGCCAGCAGTTCGGCGACTAGCGGGAGGGCTAGTCCCTATGAGCAGTTCTTC. Protein: CASSSATSGRASPYEQFF.

V is TRBV19 and J is TRBJ1-4, with TRBD1 matching 8 bases. J gave up 1 base and V 7 bases, and 8 bases lay outside the gene matches. This CDR3 region has 16 residues. Germline V gene sequence: CDR1 LNHDA, CDR2 SQIVND (reference sequence). CDR3 loop: CASISGGAGTNEKLFF. CDR3 sequence (DNA): TGTGCCAGTATTTCAGGGGGCGCAGGAACTAATGAAAAACTGTTTTTT.

The chain links TRBV5-1 to TRBJ2-5; D perhaps matches TRBD1 (6 bases). V lost 5 bases and J 0 bases, leaving 17 bases between the germline ends. Germline CDR1 and CDR2: SGHRS and YFSETQ. The CDR3 sequence is 16 residues long. This chain's CDR3 is CASRLSPDSNQETQYF. Written as DNA, the CDR3 is TGCGCCAGCAGACTTTCTCCGGACAGTAACCAAGAGACCCAGTACTTC.

This rearrangement joins TRBV28 to TRBJ2-7, with TRBD1 identical over 7 bases. The germline CDR1 and CDR2 sequences are MDHEN and SYDVKM. CDR3 length: 16 amino acids. Trimming took 5 bases from V and 0 from J; bases not matched to a gene: 10. For the CDR3, the DNA is TGTGCCAGCAGTCCCTACAGGGGATCAAGCTCCTACGAGCAGTACTTC. This sequence encodes CASSPYRGSSSYEQYF.

The rearrangement links TRBV19 to TRBJ1-2, with a weak D call TRBD1 (6 bases). Germline V gives CDR1 LNHDA, CDR2 SQIVND (reference sequence). Trimming took off 2 bases at V and 6 bases at J, with 16 bases between the two ends. This CDR3 comprises 15 residues. In nucleotides, the CDR3 is TGTGCCAGTAGTATATGGGACACGGCGAGTCATGGCTACACCTTC. Translation: CASSIWDTASHGYTF.

J is TRBJ2-7 and V is TRBV7-2; 7 nucleotides match TRBD1. The V segment lost 5 bases and the J segment 5 bases; nucleotides outside the gene matches: 9. The germline gives CDR1 SGHTA, CDR2 FQGNSA. The CDR3 extends over 14 amino acids. For the CDR3, the DNA is TGTGCCAGCAGCCGGGGACAGAGGATCCACGAGCAGTACTTC. Translated: CASSRGQRIHEQYF.

The chain employs TRBV28 and TRBJ2-1, with D possibly matching TRBD2 (7 bases). Trimming left V 1 base short and J 7 bases short, with 17 bases between. The germline V gene has CDR1 MDHEN and CDR2 SYDVKM. This CDR3 is built from 16 residues. CDR3 residues: CASSLLGGGPGNEQFF. In nucleotides, the CDR3 is TGTGCCAGCAGTTTATTAGGGGGAGGGCCCGGGAATGAGCAGTTCTTC.

This clone has just one count. This chain uses TRBV15 with TRBJ1-2; D call uncertain. The V and J ends lost 0 bases and 1 base respectively, with 12 bases between them. The CDR3 covers 16 residues. The germline gives CDR1 LNHNV, CDR2 YYDKDF (reference sequence). The DNA for the CDR3 is TGTGCCACCAGCAGAGATTTCCTGCGGGATAACTATGGCTACACCTTC. Its translation is CATSRDFLRDNYGYTF.

This clone was recorded once. The chain carries TRBV6-5 and TRBJ2-3; D call uncertain. The germline V gene has CDR1 MNHEY and CDR2 SVGAGI. With 1 base removed from V and 0 bases from J, the gap between germline ends came to 11 bases. This CDR3 spans 16 amino acids. The CDR3 bases are TGTGCCAGCAGTTACTTTCGAACCAGGAGCACAGATACGCAGTATTTT. Its protein product is CASSYFRTRSTDTQYF.

The J gene is TRBJ2-1, the V gene TRBV27, with 11 bases fitting TRBD2. V lost 5 bases to trimming and J lost 5 bases; unmatched junction nucleotides: 5. Germline loops: CDR1 MNHEY, CDR2 SMNVEV (reference sequence). This CDR3 has 15 residues. The DNA for the CDR3 is TGTGCCAGCAGTCCTACTAGCGGGAGACACAATGAGCAGTTCTTC. Protein sequence: CASSPTSGRHNEQFF.

The chain joins TRBV21-1 to TRBJ2-1; no DNA check was done on the table's D call, TRBD2. TRBV21-1 is labeled a pseudogene. This CDR3 region has 15 residues. The CDR3 DNA reads TGTGCCAGCAGCACAACTAGCGGGAGGGCCTGTGAGCAGTTCTTC. Translated: CASSTTSGRACEQFF.

The V gene is TRBV30, the J gene TRBJ1-6; D perhaps matches TRBD1 (5 bases). V lost 3 bases and J 7 bases, leaving 13 bases between the germline ends. Germline CDR1 and CDR2: GTSNPN and SVGIG (reference sequence). This CDR3 has 14 residues. The CDR3 loop reads CAWRVGTLNSPLHF. Written as DNA, the CDR3 is TGTGCCTGGAGGGTAGGGACTCTGAATTCACCCCTCCACTTT.

The chain combines TRBV19 with TRBJ2-7; D gene ambiguous. This CDR3 is 13 amino acids long. V gave up 6 bases and J gave up 0 bases, with 9 bases separating them. Germline V gives CDR1 LNHDA, CDR2 SQIVND (reference sequence). The CDR3 bases are TGTGCCAGTAGCTGGAGTAGCTCCTACGAGCAGTACTTC. Protein: CASSWSSSYEQYF.

This chain links TRBV27 with TRBJ2-7, with D maybe TRBD1 (6 bases). CDR3 length: 15 amino acids. Looked up from germline, CDR1 is MNHEY and CDR2 is SMNVEV (reference sequence). Trimming pared 6 bases from V and 3 bases from J, leaving 18 bases between. The CDR3 loop reads CASRTGLGLFYEQYF. Here the CDR3 DNA reads TGTGCCAGCAGGACAGGCCTCGGTCTTTTCTACGAGCAGTACTTC.

The chain combines TRBV7-2 with TRBJ2-6, with a tentative D call TRBD1 (6 bases). CDR1 and CDR2 from the germline V gene are SGHTA and FQGNSA. The CDR3 is 18 amino acids. Trimming took 5 bases from V and 0 from J, leaving 17 bases between them. CDR3 DNA: TGTGCCAGCAGCAACAGGGTCTCAGGGAGCTCTGGGGCCAACGTCCTGACTTTC. This codes for CASSNRVSGSSGANVLTF.

The chain joins TRBV11-2 to TRBJ2-7; 10 bases map to TRBD1. The CDR3 runs to 14 residues. The V gene end was trimmed by 5 bases and the J gene end by 4 bases; junction bases not matched to a gene: 5. Germline CDR1 and CDR2: SGHAT and FQNNGV. The CDR3 sequence: CASSARDRGYEQYF. The CDR3 DNA follows: TGTGCCAGCAGCGCCCGGGACAGGGGTTACGAGCAGTACTTC.

V is TRBV29-1 and J is TRBJ2-2; TRBD1 aligns across 11 bases. The CDR3 has 15 amino acids. The germline gives CDR1 SQVTM, CDR2 ANQGSEA. J gave up 3 bases and V 2 bases, and 2 bases lay outside the gene matches. The chain's CDR3 is CSVERDRGYTGELFF. CDR3 DNA sequence: TGCAGCGTTGAAAGGGACAGGGGGTACACCGGGGAGCTGTTTTTT.

The V and J genes are TRBV27 and TRBJ1-1; D is ambiguous. V lost 2 bases, J lost 1 base, and 11 bases lay in between. The CDR3 length is 15 residues. Per the germline V gene, CDR1 is MNHEY and CDR2 is SMNVEV (reference sequence). For the CDR3, the DNA is TGTGCCAGCAGTTTACTGAGGGTCCGGAACACTGAAGCTTTCTTT. Translated, it gives CASSLLRVRNTEAFF.

V and J are TRBV9 and TRBJ1-1, with D uncertain. The CDR3 sequence is 15 residues long. V was pared by 0 bases and J by 1 base, with 10 bases between. Germline V gene data show CDR1 as SGDLS and CDR2 as YYNGEE. CDR3 protein: CASSVGGEGNTEAFF. The DNA of the CDR3 is TGTGCCAGCAGCGTAGGGGGTGAGGGGAACACTGAAGCTTTCTTT.

The rearrangement uses TRBV28 and TRBJ2-5; TRBD1 is a possible D gene (6 bases). V lost 7 bases to trimming and J lost 4 bases, with 10 bases between them. Looked up from germline, CDR1 is MDHEN and CDR2 is SYDVKM. This CDR3 is built from 12 residues. The DNA of the CDR3 is TGTGCCAGCAAGGGCAGGGGAGAGACCCAGTACTTC. Its protein is CASKGRGETQYF. The full variable domain, its missing parts supplied by reference TRBV28 and TRBJ2-5, is DVKVTQSSRYLVKRTGEKVFLECVQDMDHENMFWYRQDPGLGLRLIYFSYDVKMKEKGDIPEGYSVSREKKERFSLILESASTNQTSMYLCASKGRGETQYFGPGTRLLVL.

V gene TRBV3-1 (or the pseudogene TRBV3-2) combines with J gene TRBJ1-6; weak D call: TRBD1 (5 bases). CDR1 and CDR2 (germline): LGHDT, YNNKEL (reference sequence). The length of the CDR3 is 16 residues. Trimming left V 1 base short and J 2 bases short, with 9 bases between. The CDR3 reads CASSQVQATYNSPLHF. The CDR3, as DNA: TGTGCCAGCAGCCAAGTACAGGCCACCTATAATTCACCCCTCCACTTT.

The rearrangement uses TRBV7-2 and TRBJ1-2; D is unclear. CDR3 length: 14 amino acids. V gave up 2 bases and J gave up 2 bases, with 9 bases separating them. The germline gives CDR1 SGHTA, CDR2 FQGNSA. The CDR3 DNA reads as TGTGCCAGCAGCTTATTAACCGGGAACTATGGCTACACCTTC. Protein: CASSLLTGNYGYTF.

The rearrangement joins TRBV15 to TRBJ2-5; 9 bases line up with TRBD1. The CDR3 sequence is 15 residues long. The junction had 8 bases not matched to a gene; V was cut back by 5 bases and J by 4 bases. CDR1 LNHNV and CDR2 YYDKDF come from the germline V gene (reference sequence). The CDR3 bases are TGTGCCACCAGCGGGGACAGGGCTGGGGGAGAGACCCAGTACTTC. It yields the protein CATSGDRAGGETQYF.

The V and J genes are TRBV12-5 and TRBJ1-3, with D maybe TRBD1 (5 bases). The CDR3 has 16 residues. Germline V CDR1 and CDR2: LGHNT, FRNRAP. V was cut by 1 base and J by 3 bases, with 13 bases left in between. CDR3 nucleotides: TGTGCTAGTGGTTTGGAGGTTTGGGGGGTTGGAAACACCATATATTTT. This sequence encodes CASGLEVWGVGNTIYF.

This sequence joins TRBV11-3 and TRBJ2-7, with 9 bases aligning to TRBD1. Germline CDR1 reads SGHNT; CDR2 reads YENEEA. This CDR3 is 15 amino acids long. V shed 3 bases, J shed 5 bases, and the junction held 8 bases outside the gene matches. CDR3 bases: TGTGCCAGCAGCTTTCCGGGACAGGGAAGGAACGAGCAGTACTTC. Translation: CASSFPGQGRNEQYF.

The J gene is TRBJ2-1, the V gene TRBV7-6, with TRBD2 matching 9 bases. Germline CDR1 SGHVS, CDR2 FNYEAQ. This CDR3 has 15 amino acids. After removal of 5 bases from V and 1 base from J, the junction contained 3 bases not matched to a gene. The CDR3 protein is CASSLSGGSYNEQFF. The DNA for the CDR3 is TGTGCCAGCAGCCTCAGCGGGGGGTCCTACAATGAGCAGTTCTTC. Together with reference TRBV7-6 and TRBJ2-1, the CDR3 gives the full variable domain: GAGVSQSPRYKVTKRGQDVALRCDPISGHVSLYWYRQALGQGPEFLTYFNYEAQQDKSGLPNDRFSAERPEGSISTLTIQRTEQRDSAMYRCASSLSGGSYNEQFFGPGTRLTVL.

CDR3 in DNA: TGTGCCAGCAGTTTATTAGGGGGCGGGACTGAAGCTTTCTTT. Its protein product is CASSLLGGGTEAFF. J is TRBJ1-1 and V is TRBV27, with 7 nucleotides matching TRBD1. The CDR3 is 14 residues long. V trimming: 1 base; J trimming: 5 bases; junction bases outside the gene matches: 4. Germline assignment: CDR1 MNHEY and CDR2 SMNVEV (reference sequence).